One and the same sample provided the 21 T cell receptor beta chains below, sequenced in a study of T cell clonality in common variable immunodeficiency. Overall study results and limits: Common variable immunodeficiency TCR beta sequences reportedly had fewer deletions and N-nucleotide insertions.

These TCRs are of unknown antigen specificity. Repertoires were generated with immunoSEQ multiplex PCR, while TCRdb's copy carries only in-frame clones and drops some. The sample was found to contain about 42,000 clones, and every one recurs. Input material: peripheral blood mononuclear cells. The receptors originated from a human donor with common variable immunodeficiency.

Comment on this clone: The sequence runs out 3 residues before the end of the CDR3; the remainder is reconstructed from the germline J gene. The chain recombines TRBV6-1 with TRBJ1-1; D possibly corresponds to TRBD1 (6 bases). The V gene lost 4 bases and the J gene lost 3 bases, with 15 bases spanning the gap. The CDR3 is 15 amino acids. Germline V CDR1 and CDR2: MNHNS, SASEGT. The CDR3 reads CASSAQQGVDTEAFF. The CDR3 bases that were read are TGTGCCAGCAGTGCCCAACAGGGCGTGGACACTGAA.

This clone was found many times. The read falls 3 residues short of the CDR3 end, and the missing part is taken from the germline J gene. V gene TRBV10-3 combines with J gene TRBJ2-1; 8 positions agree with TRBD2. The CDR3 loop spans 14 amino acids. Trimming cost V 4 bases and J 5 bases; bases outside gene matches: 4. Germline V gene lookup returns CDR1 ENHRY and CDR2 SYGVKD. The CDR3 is CAISALAVDNEQFF. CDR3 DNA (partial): TGTGCCATCAGTGCACTAGCGGTAGACAATGAG.

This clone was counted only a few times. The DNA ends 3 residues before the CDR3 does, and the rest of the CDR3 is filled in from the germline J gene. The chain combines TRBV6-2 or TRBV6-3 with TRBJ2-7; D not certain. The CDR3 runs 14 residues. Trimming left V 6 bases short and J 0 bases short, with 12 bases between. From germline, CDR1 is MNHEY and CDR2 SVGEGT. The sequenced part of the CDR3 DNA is TGTGCCAGCAGGGCGCAGTGGGCCTCCTACGAG. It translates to CASRAQWASYE. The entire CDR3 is CASRAQWASYEQYF.

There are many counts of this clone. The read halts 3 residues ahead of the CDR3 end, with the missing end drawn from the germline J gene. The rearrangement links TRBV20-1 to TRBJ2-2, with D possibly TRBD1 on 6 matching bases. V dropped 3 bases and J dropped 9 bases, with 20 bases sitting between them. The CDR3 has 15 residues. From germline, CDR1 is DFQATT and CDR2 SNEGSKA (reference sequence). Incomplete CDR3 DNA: TGCAGTGCTAGCCCCCTCGGACAGTCCGACCGGGAG. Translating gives CSASPLGQSDRE. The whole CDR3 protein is CSASPLGQSDRELFF.

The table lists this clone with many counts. Incomplete CDR3 DNA: TGTGCCATCAGTGAGTCACGGACACGGGATCAGCCC. Encoded protein: CAISESRTRDQP. Given in full, the CDR3 is CAISESRTRDQPQHF. The rearrangement links TRBV10-3 to TRBJ1-5; D perhaps matches TRBD1 (5 bases). Coverage ceases 3 residues before the CDR3 finishes, and the germline J gene fills in the end. Germline V CDR1 and CDR2: ENHRY, SYGVKD. Trimming pared 0 bases from V and 5 bases from J, leaving 11 bases between. CDR3 length: 15 amino acids.

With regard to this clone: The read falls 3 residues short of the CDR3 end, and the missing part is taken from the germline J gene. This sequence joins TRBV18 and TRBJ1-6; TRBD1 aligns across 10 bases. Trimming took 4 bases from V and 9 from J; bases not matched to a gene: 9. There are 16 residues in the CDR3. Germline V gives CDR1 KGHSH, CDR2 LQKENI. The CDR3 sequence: CASSLPRGTGVSPLHF. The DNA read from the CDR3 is TGTGCCAGCTCACTTCCCAGGGGGACAGGGGTTTCACCC.

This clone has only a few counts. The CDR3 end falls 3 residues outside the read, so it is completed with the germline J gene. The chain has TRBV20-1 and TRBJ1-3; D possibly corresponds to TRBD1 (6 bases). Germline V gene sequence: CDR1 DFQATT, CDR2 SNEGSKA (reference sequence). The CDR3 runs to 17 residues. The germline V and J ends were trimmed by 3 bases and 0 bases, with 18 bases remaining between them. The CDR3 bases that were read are TGCAGTGCTAGGGACAGCCGGGGCGCCTTCTCTGGAAACACC. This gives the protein CSARDSRGAFSGNT. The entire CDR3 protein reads CSARDSRGAFSGNTIYF.

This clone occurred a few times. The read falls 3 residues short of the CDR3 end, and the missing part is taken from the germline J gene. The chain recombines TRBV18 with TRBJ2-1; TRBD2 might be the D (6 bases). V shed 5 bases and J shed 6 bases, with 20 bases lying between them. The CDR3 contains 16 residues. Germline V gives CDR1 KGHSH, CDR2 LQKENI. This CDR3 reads CASSRRDSETSNEQFF. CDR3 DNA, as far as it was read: TGTGCCAGCTCAAGACGGGACTCAGAGACCTCCAATGAG.

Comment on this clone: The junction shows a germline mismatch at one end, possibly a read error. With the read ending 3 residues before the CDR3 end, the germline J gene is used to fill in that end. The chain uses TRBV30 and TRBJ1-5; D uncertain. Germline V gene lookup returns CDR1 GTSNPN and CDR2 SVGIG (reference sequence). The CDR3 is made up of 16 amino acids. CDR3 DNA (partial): TGTGCCTGGAGTGTACGTGCGTCCAGGAGCAATAAGCCC. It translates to CAWSVRASRSNKP. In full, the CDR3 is CAWSVRASRSNKPQHF.

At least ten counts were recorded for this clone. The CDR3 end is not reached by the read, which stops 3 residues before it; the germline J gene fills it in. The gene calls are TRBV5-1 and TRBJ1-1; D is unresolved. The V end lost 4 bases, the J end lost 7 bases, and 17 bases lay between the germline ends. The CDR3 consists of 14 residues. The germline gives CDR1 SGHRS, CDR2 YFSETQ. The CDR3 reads CASSGTEKSNEAFF. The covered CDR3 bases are TGCGCCAGCAGCGGAACAGAGAAGAGTAATGAA.

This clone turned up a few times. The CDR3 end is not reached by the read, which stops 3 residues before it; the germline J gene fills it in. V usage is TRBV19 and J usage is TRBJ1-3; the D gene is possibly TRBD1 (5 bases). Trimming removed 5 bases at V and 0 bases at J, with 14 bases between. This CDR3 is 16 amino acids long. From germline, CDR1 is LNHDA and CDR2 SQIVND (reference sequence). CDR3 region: CASSLRQRTSGNTIYF. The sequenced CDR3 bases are TGTGCCAGTAGTCTCCGACAGAGGACCTCTGGAAACACC.

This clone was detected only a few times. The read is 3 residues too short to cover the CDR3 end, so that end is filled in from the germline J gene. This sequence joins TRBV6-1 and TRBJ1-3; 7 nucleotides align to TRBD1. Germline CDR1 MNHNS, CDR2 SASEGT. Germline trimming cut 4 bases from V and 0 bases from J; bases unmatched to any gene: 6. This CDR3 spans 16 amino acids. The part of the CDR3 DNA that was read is TGTGCCAGCAGTGGGGGTCGGACAGGCTCTGGAAACACC. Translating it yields CASSGGRTGSGNT. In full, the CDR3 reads CASSGGRTGSGNTIYF.

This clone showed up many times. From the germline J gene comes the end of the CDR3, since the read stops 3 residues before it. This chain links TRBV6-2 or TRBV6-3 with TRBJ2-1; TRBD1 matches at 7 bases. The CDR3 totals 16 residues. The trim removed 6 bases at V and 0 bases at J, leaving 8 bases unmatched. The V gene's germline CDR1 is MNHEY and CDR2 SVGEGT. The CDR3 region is CASSPLRDSSYNEQFF. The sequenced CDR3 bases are TGTGCCAGCAGCCCACTACGGGACAGCTCCTACAATGAG.

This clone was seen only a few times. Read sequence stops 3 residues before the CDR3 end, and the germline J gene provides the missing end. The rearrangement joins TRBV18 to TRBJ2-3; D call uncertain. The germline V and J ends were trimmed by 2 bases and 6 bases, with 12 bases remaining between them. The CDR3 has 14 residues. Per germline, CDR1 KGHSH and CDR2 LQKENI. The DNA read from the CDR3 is TGTGCCAGCTCACCATCGGTCCCCCCGGATACG. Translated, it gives CASSPSVPPDT. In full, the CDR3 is CASSPSVPPDTQYF.

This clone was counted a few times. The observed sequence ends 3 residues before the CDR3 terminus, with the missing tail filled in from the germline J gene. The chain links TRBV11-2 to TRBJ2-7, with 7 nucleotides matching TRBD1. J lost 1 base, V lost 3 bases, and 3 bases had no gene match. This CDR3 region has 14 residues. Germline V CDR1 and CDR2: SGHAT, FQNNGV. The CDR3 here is CASSFRDRSYEQYF. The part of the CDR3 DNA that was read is TGTGCCAGCAGCTTCCGGGACAGATCCTACGAG.

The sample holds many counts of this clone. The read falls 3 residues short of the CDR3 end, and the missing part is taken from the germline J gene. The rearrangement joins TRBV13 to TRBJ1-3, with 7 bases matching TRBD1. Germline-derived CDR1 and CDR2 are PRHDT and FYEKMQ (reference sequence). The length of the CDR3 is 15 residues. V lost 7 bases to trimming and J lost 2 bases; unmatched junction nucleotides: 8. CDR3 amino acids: CASTPTGNAGNTIYF. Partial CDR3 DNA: TGTGCCAGCACCCCGACAGGGAACGCTGGAAACACC.

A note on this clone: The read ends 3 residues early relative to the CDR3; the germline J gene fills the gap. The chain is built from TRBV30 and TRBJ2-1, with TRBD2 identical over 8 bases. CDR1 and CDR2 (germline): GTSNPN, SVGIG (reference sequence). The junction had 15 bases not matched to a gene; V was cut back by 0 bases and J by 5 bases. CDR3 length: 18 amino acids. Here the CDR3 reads CAWSVRPSGAGGHNEQFF. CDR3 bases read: TGTGCCTGGAGTGTACGTCCGTCGGGGGCGGGGGGTCACAATGAG.

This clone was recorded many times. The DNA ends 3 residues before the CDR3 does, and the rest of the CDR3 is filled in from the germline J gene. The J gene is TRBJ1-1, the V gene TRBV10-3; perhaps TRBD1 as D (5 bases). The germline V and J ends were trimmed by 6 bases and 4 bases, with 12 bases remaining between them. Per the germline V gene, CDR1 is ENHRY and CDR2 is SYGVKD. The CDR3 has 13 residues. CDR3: CAISQGSSTEAFF. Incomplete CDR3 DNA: TGTGCCATCAGCCAGGGTAGTAGCACTGAA.

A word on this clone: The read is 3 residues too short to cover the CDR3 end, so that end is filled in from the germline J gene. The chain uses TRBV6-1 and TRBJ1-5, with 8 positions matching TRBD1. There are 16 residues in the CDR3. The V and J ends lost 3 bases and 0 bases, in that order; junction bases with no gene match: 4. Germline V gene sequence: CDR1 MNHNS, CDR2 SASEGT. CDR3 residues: CASSEGTGLSNQPQHF. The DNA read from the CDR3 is TGTGCCAGCAGTGAGGGGACAGGACTTAGCAATCAGCCC.

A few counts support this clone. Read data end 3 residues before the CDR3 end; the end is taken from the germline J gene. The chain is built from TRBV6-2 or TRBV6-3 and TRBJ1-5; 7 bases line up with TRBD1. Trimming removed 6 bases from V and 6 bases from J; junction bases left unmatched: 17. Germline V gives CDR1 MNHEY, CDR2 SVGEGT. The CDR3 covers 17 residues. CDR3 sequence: CASSPLPQGVRTQPQHF. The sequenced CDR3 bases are TGTGCCAGCAGCCCATTACCTCAGGGGGTGCGGACTCAGCCC.

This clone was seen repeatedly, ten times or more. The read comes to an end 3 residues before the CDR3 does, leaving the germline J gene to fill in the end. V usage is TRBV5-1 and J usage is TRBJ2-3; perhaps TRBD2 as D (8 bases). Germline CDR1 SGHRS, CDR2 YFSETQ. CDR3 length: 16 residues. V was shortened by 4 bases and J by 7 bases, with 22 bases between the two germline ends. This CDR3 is CASSNGGGTDVNTQYF. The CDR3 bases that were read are TGCGCCAGCAGCAACGGCGGGGGGACAGACGTAAATACG.